One and the same sample provided the 16 T cell receptor beta chains below, sequenced in a study of blood T cell repertoires in COVID-19. Generated by immunoSEQ multiplex PCR, the TCRdb table keeps only in-frame clones and is missing some. The data contain 300,000 to 400,000 clones, approximately 88% of them seen just once; the ten biggest clones take up roughly 9.9%. Input material: peripheral blood. These receptors were collected from a man aged 30 to 39 with COVID-19, enrolled during active disease.

CDR3 loop: CASSPPYPGTGGNNSPLHF. The CDR3 DNA reads as TGTGCCAGCAGCCCACCATACCCAGGGACAGGGGGAAATAATTCACCCCTCCACTTT. The J gene is TRBJ1-6, the V gene TRBV7-9, with TRBD1 matching 11 bases. Germline CDR1 is SEHNR and CDR2 is FQNEAQ (reference sequence). The CDR3 length is 19 residues. The ends lost 5 bases at V and 5 bases at J; junction bases unmatched: 14.

The V and J genes are TRBV4-1 and TRBJ1-2; D is possibly TRBD1 (5 bases). The CDR3 has 15 residues. V lost 4 bases and J lost 0, with 12 bases in between. Germline CDR1 is MGHRA and CDR2 is YSYEKL. The CDR3 here is CASSPGEGANYGYTF. In nucleotides, the CDR3 is TGCGCCAGCAGCCCGGGGGAGGGAGCTAACTATGGCTACACCTTC.

This clone was seen repeatedly, ten times or more. This CDR3 reads CASSFRQTYEQYF. The CDR3 DNA follows: TGTGCCAGCAGCTTCCGACAGACCTACGAGCAGTACTTC. V usage is TRBV5-8 and J usage is TRBJ2-7; D might be TRBD1 (5 bases). Trimming took 2 bases from V and 2 from J, leaving 8 bases between them. The CDR3 sequence is 13 residues long. Germline V gives CDR1 SGHTS, CDR2 YDEGEE.

CDR3 DNA: TGCAGCGTTGAAGATCCAGCAGGGGCGAACACTGAAGCTTTCTTT. As protein: CSVEDPAGANTEAFF. The chain carries TRBV29-1 and TRBJ1-1; a possible D gene is TRBD1 (6 bases). The V and J ends lost 0 bases and 1 base respectively, with 12 bases between them. The CDR3 runs 15 residues. Germline CDR1 is SQVTM and CDR2 is ANQGSEA.

The chain employs TRBV4-2 and TRBJ2-5; TRBD2 might be the D (5 bases). The CDR3 has 16 residues. Deletions cut 1 base from V and 5 bases from J, with 17 bases between. Germline V CDR1 and CDR2: LGHNA, YNFKEQ. In DNA form, the CDR3 reads TGTGCCAGCAGCCAAGCCCAAGCGGAACTGGGCGAGACCCAGTACTTC. Translating gives CASSQAQAELGETQYF.

This chain uses TRBV9 with TRBJ1-1; tentatively, D is TRBD1 (5 bases). This CDR3 comprises 13 residues. The germline V gene has CDR1 SGDLS and CDR2 YYNGEE. V was shortened by 0 bases and J by 4 bases, with 7 bases between the two germline ends. The CDR3 is CASSVGGFTEAFF. The CDR3 coding sequence is TGTGCCAGCAGCGTAGGGGGCTTCACTGAAGCTTTCTTT.

This rearrangement joins TRBV7-3 to TRBJ2-3, with 9 bases aligning to TRBD2. Looked up from germline, CDR1 is SGHTA and CDR2 is FQGTGA. This CDR3 has 14 amino acids. V gave up 8 bases and J gave up 7 bases; unmatched junction bases: 10. The CDR3 here is CASSLSGSTNTQYF. CDR3 sequence (DNA): TGTGCCAGCTCCCTTAGCGGGAGTACAAATACGCAGTATTTT.

This clone was found once. The CDR3 spells CASSPQSGGYNEQFF. The CDR3 DNA follows: TGTGCCAGCAGCCCCCAAAGCGGGGGGTACAATGAGCAGTTCTTC. The rearrangement uses TRBV3-1 (or the pseudogene TRBV3-2) and TRBJ2-1; the match to TRBD2 covers 9 bases. Germline CDR1 reads LGHDT; CDR2 reads YNNKEL (reference sequence). This CDR3 spans 15 amino acids. The V segment lost 4 bases and the J segment 4 bases; nucleotides outside the gene matches: 5.

The CDR3 reads CATSDSPTRTSGRRGEQFF. In nucleotides, the CDR3 is TGTGCCACCAGTGATTCCCCCACCCGGACTAGCGGGAGGCGGGGTGAGCAGTTCTTC. The chain joins TRBV24-1 to TRBJ2-1, with 14 bases aligning to TRBD2. Germline assignment: CDR1 KGHDR and CDR2 SFDVKD. J was trimmed by 9 bases and V by 2 bases; bases with no gene match: 14. The CDR3 sequence is 19 residues long.

The rearrangement joins TRBV29-1 to TRBJ1-2; a weak D match, TRBD1 (5 bases). The CDR3 consists of 13 residues. The germline V and J ends were trimmed by 4 bases and 7 bases, with 16 bases remaining between them. The germline gives CDR1 SQVTM, CDR2 ANQGSEA. CDR3 nucleotide sequence: TGCAGCGTTGGCGAAGGGGCACTCCTTGGCTACACCTTC. Its protein product is CSVGEGALLGYTF. Complete variable domain (other parts from reference TRBV29-1 and TRBJ1-2): SAVISQKPSRDICQRGTSLTIQCQVDSQVTMMFWYRQQPGQSLTLIATANQGSEATYESGFVIDKFPISRPNLTFSTLTVSNMSPEDSSIYLCSVGEGALLGYTFGSGTRLTVV.

The chain employs TRBV7-2 and TRBJ2-7; no definite D call. Trimming took 1 base from V and 6 from J, leaving 13 bases between them. This CDR3 spans 14 amino acids. Germline-derived CDR1 and CDR2 are SGHTA and FQGNSA. In nucleotides, the CDR3 is TGTGCCAGCAGCTTAGGATTTGATTACGGCGAGCAGTACTTC. Its protein is CASSLGFDYGEQYF.

The gene calls are TRBV18 and TRBJ1-5; TRBD1 matches 9 bases. The CDR3 spans 15 residues. Germline CDR1 is KGHSH and CDR2 is LQKENI. V lost 6 bases and J lost 1; bases outside the gene matches: 4. CDR3 sequence (DNA): TGTGCCAGCTCCCCAGGGACAGGGAGCAATCAGCCCCAGCATTTT. This gives the protein CASSPGTGSNQPQHF. The entire variable domain, with the rest obtained from reference TRBV18 and TRBJ1-5, is as follows: NAGVMQNPRHLVRRRGQEARLRCSPMKGHSHVYWYRQLPEEGLKFMVYLQKENIIDESGMPKERFSAEFPKEGPSILRIQQVVRGDSAAYFCASSPGTGSNQPQHFGDGTRLSIL.

This clone was picked up a small number of times. The chain is built from TRBV5-4 and TRBJ2-3; 7 positions match TRBD2. V lost 0 bases and J lost 6; bases outside the gene matches: 7. The CDR3 is made up of 15 amino acids. Germline loops: CDR1 SGHNT, CDR2 YYREEE (reference sequence). The CDR3 sequence: CASSLVSGMVDTQYF. In nucleotides, the CDR3 is TGTGCCAGCAGCTTGGTCAGCGGGATGGTTGATACGCAGTATTTT.

Only one count was recorded for this clone. The gene calls are TRBV7-6 and TRBJ2-1; 7 bases are a match to TRBD2. Germline trimming cut 0 bases from V and 5 bases from J; bases unmatched to any gene: 10. Germline values: CDR1 SGHVS, CDR2 FNYEAQ. This CDR3 contains 17 residues. The CDR3 nucleotides read TGTGCCAGCAGCTTAGCGCTGGCTAGCGGTTTTCACAATGAGCAGTTCTTC. This codes for CASSLALASGFHNEQFF. Together with reference TRBV7-6 and TRBJ2-1, the CDR3 gives the full variable domain: GAGVSQSPRYKVTKRGQDVALRCDPISGHVSLYWYRQALGQGPEFLTYFNYEAQQDKSGLPNDRFSAERPEGSISTLTIQRTEQRDSAMYRCASSLALASGFHNEQFFGPGTRLTVL.

The V call is TRBV11-3, the J call TRBJ1-1; D is unclear. The germline V and J ends were trimmed by 5 bases and 1 base, with 8 bases remaining between them. The germline gives CDR1 SGHNT, CDR2 YENEEA. The CDR3 is made up of 13 amino acids. The CDR3 DNA sequence: TGTGCCAGCAGCCTCCACAGGAACACTGAAGCTTTCTTT. Translated: CASSLHRNTEAFF.

The rearrangement joins TRBV27 to TRBJ2-5; tentatively, D is TRBD1 (7 bases). This CDR3 region has 15 residues. The V gene's germline CDR1 is MNHEY and CDR2 SMNVEV (reference sequence). Trimming took 2 bases from V and 7 from J, leaving 17 bases between them. The CDR3 is CASSLRTGLGGTQYF. In DNA form, the CDR3 reads TGTGCCAGCAGTTTAAGGACAGGTTTGGGAGGGACCCAGTACTTC.